The 26 T cell receptor beta chains in this list originate from one sample, sequenced in a study of metastatic and nonmetastatic thyroid tumors. Via MiXCR, TCRdb re-called the PCR reads. The data hold about 19,000 clones, with around 38% observed a single time. Each patient came to thyroid surgery without any prior treatment (of any kind). Input material: tumor tissue. These receptors all stem from a female donor with papillary thyroid cancer or a benign thyroid nodule (not recorded which). Some clones in this sample may be carry-over from other donors' samples.

The chain couples TRBV6-2 or TRBV6-3 to TRBJ1-5; D is unresolved. V was shortened by 3 bases and J by 5 bases, with 5 bases between the two germline ends. Germline V CDR1 and CDR2: MNHEY, SVGEGT. The CDR3 has 12 residues. The CDR3 is CASSYWDQPQHF. CDR3 nucleotides: TGTGCCAGCAGTTATTGGGATCAGCCCCAGCATTTT.

The chain joins TRBV14 to TRBJ2-7; D not resolved. From germline, CDR1 is SGHDN and CDR2 FVKESK. The CDR3 totals 14 residues. Trimming left V 2 bases short and J 2 bases short, with 10 bases between. DNA for the CDR3: TGTGCCAGCAGCCAACACACGCCGCCCTACGAGCAGTACTTC. Its protein is CASSQHTPPYEQYF.

The gene calls are TRBV27 and TRBJ1-2; TRBD1 is a possible D gene (6 bases). The CDR3 has 15 residues. V lost 5 bases and J lost 7, with 20 bases in between. Germline CDR1 is MNHEY and CDR2 is SMNVEV (reference sequence). This CDR3 reads CASSLGLGGLSGYTF. The CDR3 DNA is TGTGCCAGCAGTCTGGGACTGGGGGGGCTGTCTGGCTACACCTTC.

The chain employs TRBV5-1 and TRBJ2-3; tentatively, D is TRBD2 (5 bases). The CDR3 runs 15 residues. V was pared by 1 base and J by 0 bases, with 9 bases between. CDR1 is SGHRS, CDR2 YFSETQ, per germline. CDR3 coding DNA: TGCGCCAGCAGCTTGCCTAGCACGAGCACAGATACGCAGTATTTT. Translation: CASSLPSTSTDTQYF. The variable domain in full, with the rest retrieved from reference TRBV5-1 and TRBJ2-3, is KAGVTQTPRYLIKTRGQQVTLSCSPISGHRSVSWYQQTPGQGLQFLFEYFSETQRNKGNFPGRFSGRQFSNSRSEMNVSTLELGDSALYLCASSLPSTSTDTQYFGPGTRLTVL.

The chain employs TRBV5-1 and TRBJ2-7; D uncertain. Germline assignment: CDR1 SGHRS and CDR2 YFSETQ. The CDR3 extends over 12 amino acids. V lost 4 bases, J lost 6 bases, and 11 bases lay in between. CDR3 region: CASSLSGFEQYF. The DNA for the CDR3 is TGCGCCAGCAGCCTTTCCGGGTTCGAGCAGTACTTC.

This clone showed up just a few times. The chain carries TRBV28 and TRBJ1-2; the D is unclear. This CDR3 has 16 amino acids. Germline CDR1 and CDR2: MDHEN and SYDVKM. The V gene lost 3 bases and the J gene lost 2 bases, with 16 bases spanning the gap. CDR3 DNA sequence: TGTGCCAGCAGTTTTGCGCACGCAGTAGGAAACTATGGCTACACCTTC. Translated: CASSFAHAVGNYGYTF.

This clone was detected only a few times. The chain employs TRBV6-6 and TRBJ2-5; D assignment may be TRBD1 or TRBD2 (5 bases each). This CDR3 has 15 amino acids. Germline V gene lookup returns CDR1 MNHNY and CDR2 SVGAGI (reference sequence). Trimming cost V 7 bases and J 5 bases, with 20 bases left between them. CDR3: CASITDGASPETQYF. CDR3 in DNA: TGTGCCAGCATTACTGACGGGGCCAGCCCGGAGACCCAGTACTTC.

A few counts support this clone. The V gene is TRBV6-1, the J gene TRBJ2-7; 7 positions match TRBD1. The V gene end was trimmed by 4 bases and the J gene end by 2 bases; junction bases not matched to a gene: 5. Germline CDR1 and CDR2: MNHNS and SASEGT. The CDR3 extends over 14 amino acids. CDR3 coding DNA: TGTGCCAGCAGTGCGAGGGGGCTCACCTACGAGCAGTACTTC. Encoded protein: CASSARGLTYEQYF.

The rearrangement links TRBV12-3 or TRBV12-4 to TRBJ2-5; a possible D gene is TRBD1 (6 bases). Between the trimmed V and J ends, which lost 6 bases and 1 base, there was a span of 9 bases. CDR3 length: 13 amino acids. The CDR3 loop reads CASSYRVQETQYF. The CDR3 coding sequence is TGTGCCAGCAGCTACAGGGTCCAAGAGACCCAGTACTTC.

This sequence joins TRBV6-1 and TRBJ2-7; TRBD1 aligns across 10 bases. This CDR3 has 18 residues. V lost 2 bases and J lost 0; bases outside the gene matches: 10. Germline CDR1 reads MNHNS; CDR2 reads SASEGT. The CDR3 spells CASSERTGGILPSYEQYF. The CDR3 region has the DNA TGTGCCAGCAGTGAAAGGACAGGGGGGATCCTCCCCTCCTACGAGCAGTACTTC.

This clone was seen only a few times. This chain links TRBV6-1 with TRBJ1-6; D uncertain. The CDR3 extends over 15 amino acids. Germline V gives CDR1 MNHNS, CDR2 SASEGT. Trimming stripped 7 bases from V and 8 bases from J, with 18 bases between. CDR3 loop: CASTSPGNHHSPLHF. The CDR3 region has the DNA TGTGCCAGCACCTCCCCGGGGAATCATCATTCACCCCTCCACTTT.

This clone was picked up a small number of times. The chain links TRBV6-2 or TRBV6-3 to TRBJ2-7; TRBD2 matches 7 bases. Germline values: CDR1 MNHEY, CDR2 SVGEGT. Unmatched junction bases numbered 8, after V lost 2 bases and J lost 1 base. This CDR3 has 16 residues. DNA of the CDR3: TGTGCCAGCAGTTACGGGCTAGCGGAATGGTCCTACGAGCAGTACTTC. Translated, it gives CASSYGLAEWSYEQYF.

The V gene is TRBV28, the J gene TRBJ2-2; a possible D gene is TRBD2 (6 bases). The V gene's germline CDR1 is MDHEN and CDR2 SYDVKM. The CDR3 covers 15 residues. Trimming shortened V by 5 bases and J by 5 bases, and 15 bases separated the two germline ends. CDR3 protein: CASSRYSGETGELFF. DNA of the CDR3: TGTGCCAGCAGTCGGTACTCGGGGGAAACCGGGGAGCTGTTTTTT.

This clone was observed a handful of times. V and J are TRBV6-5 and TRBJ2-5; D remains ambiguous. Germline CDR1 is MNHEY and CDR2 is SVGAGI. V dropped 8 bases and J dropped 4 bases, with 20 bases sitting between them. The CDR3 contains 15 residues. The DNA for the CDR3 is TGTGCCAGCGGTTTAGCACCCCAGAACGTAGAGACCCAGTACTTC. Translating it yields CASGLAPQNVETQYF.

The chain couples TRBV6-1 to TRBJ1-1; D remains ambiguous. CDR1 is MNHNS and CDR2 is SASEGT in the germline V gene. This CDR3 comprises 11 residues. V shed 7 bases and J shed 4 bases, with 7 bases lying between them. CDR3 nucleotides: TGTGCCAGCATGGGAGGCACTGAAGCTTTCTTT. Amino acid sequence: CASMGGTEAFF.

This clone showed up just a few times. The rearrangement joins TRBV28 to TRBJ1-6; no clear D. This CDR3 is built from 14 residues. Germline assignment: CDR1 MDHEN and CDR2 SYDVKM. V was trimmed by 3 bases and J by 8 bases, leaving 11 bases between them. In nucleotides, the CDR3 is TGTGCCAGCAGTTTCACCCATGGGGATTCACCCCTCCACTTT. Translation: CASSFTHGDSPLHF.

The rearrangement uses TRBV9 and TRBJ2-1; possible D gene TRBD1, 6 bases. The CDR3 covers 15 residues. Trimming stripped 2 bases from V and 6 bases from J, with 15 bases between. Per germline, CDR1 SGDLS and CDR2 YYNGEE. The CDR3 here is CASSVQGHYSNEQFF. CDR3 DNA sequence: TGTGCCAGCAGCGTTCAGGGACATTACAGCAATGAGCAGTTCTTC.

With regard to this clone: At one end, the junction sequence differs from germline, possibly due to a read error. V usage is TRBV5-1 and J usage is TRBJ2-5; TRBD2 might be the D (5 bases). Germline CDR1 and CDR2: SGHRS and YFSETQ. CDR3 length equals 12 residues. In nucleotides, the CDR3 is TGCGCCAGCAGTCTAGCCGGGGAGACTCAGTACTTC. It yields the protein CASSLAGETQYF.

Only a few counts were recorded for this clone. The chain joins TRBV30 to TRBJ2-3, with 8 bases fitting TRBD2. Germline assignment: CDR1 GTSNPN and CDR2 SVGIG (reference sequence). CDR3 size: 18 residues. V lost 2 bases and J lost 3; bases outside the gene matches: 16. CDR3 sequence: CAWSYSFDSPGGTDTQYF. CDR3 nucleotides: TGTGCCTGGAGTTATTCTTTCGACAGCCCGGGGGGGACAGATACGCAGTATTTT. Full variable domain (remainder filled in from reference TRBV30 and TRBJ2-3): SQTIHQWPATLVQPVGSPLSLECTVEGTSNPNLYWYRQAAGRGLQLLFYSVGIGQISSEVPQNLSASRPQDRQFILSSKKLLLSDSGFYLCAWSYSFDSPGGTDTQYFGPGTRLTVL.

The V and J genes are TRBV6-1 and TRBJ1-2; a possible D gene is TRBD1 (6 bases). V dropped 6 bases and J dropped 1 base, with 9 bases sitting between them. The CDR3 spans 13 residues. Looked up from germline, CDR1 is MNHNS and CDR2 is SASEGT. CDR3 DNA sequence: TGTGCCAGCAGACAGGGATTTAACTATGGCTACACCTTC. Translating it yields CASRQGFNYGYTF.

This clone has more than one count but fewer than ten. This sequence joins TRBV6-2 or TRBV6-3 and TRBJ1-6; TRBD1 is a possible D gene (6 bases). The CDR3 length is 16 residues. Germline V gene data show CDR1 as MNHEY and CDR2 as SVGEGT. Trimming removed 6 bases from V and 3 bases from J, with 15 bases in between. In DNA, the CDR3 is TGTGCCAGCAGCATCTCCGGGGGCAACTATAATTCACCCCTCCACTTT. It is translated as CASSISGGNYNSPLHF.

In this sample, this clone turned up a few times. The rearrangement uses TRBV6-1 and TRBJ2-2; a weak D match, TRBD1 (5 bases). The CDR3 runs to 16 residues. V lost 4 bases to trimming and J lost 0 bases, with 12 bases between them. The V gene's germline CDR1 is MNHNS and CDR2 SASEGT. CDR3 sequence: CASSADTYANTGELFF. In DNA form, the CDR3 reads TGTGCCAGCAGTGCGGACACTTACGCGAACACCGGGGAGCTGTTTTTT.

The V call is TRBV28, the J call TRBJ2-7, with 9 positions matching TRBD1. V lost 4 bases to trimming and J lost 5 bases; unmatched junction nucleotides: 6. There are 14 residues in the CDR3. CDR1 and CDR2 (germline): MDHEN, SYDVKM. The CDR3 region is CASSWDRAEDEQYF. CDR3 DNA sequence: TGTGCCAGCAGTTGGGACAGGGCGGAGGACGAGCAGTACTTC.

This clone was seen only a few times. The rearrangement joins TRBV2 to TRBJ2-2; D perhaps matches TRBD1 (5 bases). V was cut by 2 bases and J by 1 base, with 8 bases left in between. This CDR3 spans 15 amino acids. CDR1 is SNHLY and CDR2 is FYNNEI in the germline V gene. The CDR3 here is CASSELGQNTGELFF. In DNA, the CDR3 is TGTGCCAGCAGTGAACTTGGACAGAACACCGGGGAGCTGTTTTTT.

The chain carries TRBV19 and TRBJ2-1; perhaps TRBD2 as D (10 bases). Germline V gene data show CDR1 as LNHDA and CDR2 as SQIVND (reference sequence). The length of the CDR3 is 18 residues. Between the trimmed V and J ends, which lost 5 bases and 7 bases, there was a span of 27 bases. CDR3 residues: CASSPGTGKLAGRNEQFF. The CDR3 DNA reads TGTGCCAGTAGTCCCGGGACAGGGAAACTAGCGGGAAGAAATGAGCAGTTCTTC.

The chain has TRBV30 and TRBJ1-2; no clear D gene. The CDR3 totals 12 residues. The V and J ends lost 0 bases and 4 bases respectively, with 6 bases between them. Germline V gene sequence: CDR1 GTSNPN, CDR2 SVGIG (reference sequence). The CDR3 spells CAWSVWGYGYTF. The CDR3 nucleotides read TGTGCCTGGAGTGTTTGGGGCTATGGCTACACCTTC.